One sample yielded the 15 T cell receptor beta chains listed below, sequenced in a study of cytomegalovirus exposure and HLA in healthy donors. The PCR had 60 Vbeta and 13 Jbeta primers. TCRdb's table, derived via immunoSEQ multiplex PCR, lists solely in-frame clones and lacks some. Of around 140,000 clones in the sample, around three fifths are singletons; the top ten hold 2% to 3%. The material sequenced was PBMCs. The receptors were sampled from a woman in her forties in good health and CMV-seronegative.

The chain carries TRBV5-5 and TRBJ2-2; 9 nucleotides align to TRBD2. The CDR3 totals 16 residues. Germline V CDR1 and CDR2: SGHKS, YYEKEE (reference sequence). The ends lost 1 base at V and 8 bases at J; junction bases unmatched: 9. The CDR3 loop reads CASSLYPAGGPGELFF. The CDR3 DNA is TGTGCCAGCAGCTTGTATCCAGCGGGGGGCCCTGGGGAGCTGTTTTTT. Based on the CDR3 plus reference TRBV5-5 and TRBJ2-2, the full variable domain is DAGVTQSPTHLIKTRGQQVTLRCSPISGHKSVSWYQQVLGQGPQFIFQYYEKEERGRGNFPDRFSARQFPNYSSELNVNALLLGDSALYLCASSLYPAGGPGELFFGEGSRLTVL.

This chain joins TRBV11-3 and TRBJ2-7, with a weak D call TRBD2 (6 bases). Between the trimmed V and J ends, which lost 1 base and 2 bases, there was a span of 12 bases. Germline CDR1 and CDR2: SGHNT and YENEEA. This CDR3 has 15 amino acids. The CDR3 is CASSLGGGITYEQYF. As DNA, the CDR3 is TGTGCCAGCAGCTTAGGAGGAGGGATCACCTACGAGCAGTACTTC.

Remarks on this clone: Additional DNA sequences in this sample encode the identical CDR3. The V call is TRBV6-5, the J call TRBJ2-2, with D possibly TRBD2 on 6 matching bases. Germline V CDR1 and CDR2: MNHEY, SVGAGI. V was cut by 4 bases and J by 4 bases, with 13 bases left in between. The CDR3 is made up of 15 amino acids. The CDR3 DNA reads TGTGCCAGCAGTTTTTCCGGGACTCGCACCGGGGAGCTGTTTTTT. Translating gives CASSFSGTRTGELFF.

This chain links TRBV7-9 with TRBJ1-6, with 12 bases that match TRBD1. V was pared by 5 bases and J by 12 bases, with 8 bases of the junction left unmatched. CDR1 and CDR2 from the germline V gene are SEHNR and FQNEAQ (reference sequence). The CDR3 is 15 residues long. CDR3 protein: CASSPRGQGALPLHF. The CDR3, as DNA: TGTGCCAGCAGCCCAAGGGGACAGGGGGCACTACCCCTCCACTTT.

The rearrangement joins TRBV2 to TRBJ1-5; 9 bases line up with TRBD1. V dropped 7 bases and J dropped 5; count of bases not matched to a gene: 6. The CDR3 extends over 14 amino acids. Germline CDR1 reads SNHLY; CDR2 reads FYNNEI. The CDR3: CASNPGQGYQPQHF. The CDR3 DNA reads TGTGCCAGCAATCCGGGACAGGGATATCAGCCCCAGCATTTT.

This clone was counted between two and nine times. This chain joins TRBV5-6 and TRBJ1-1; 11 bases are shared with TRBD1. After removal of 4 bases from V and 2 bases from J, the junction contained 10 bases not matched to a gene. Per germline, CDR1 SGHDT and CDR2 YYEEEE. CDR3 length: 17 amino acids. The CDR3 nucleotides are TGTGCCAGCAGCCCAGGGACAGGGGGATCAGTAAACACTGAAGCTTTCTTT. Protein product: CASSPGTGGSVNTEAFF. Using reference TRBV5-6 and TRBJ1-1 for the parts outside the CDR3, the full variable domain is DAGVTQSPTHLIKTRGQQVTLRCSPKSGHDTVSWYQQALGQGPQFIFQYYEEEERQRGNFPDRFSGHQFPNYSSELNVNALLLGDSALYLCASSPGTGGSVNTEAFFGQGTRLTVV.

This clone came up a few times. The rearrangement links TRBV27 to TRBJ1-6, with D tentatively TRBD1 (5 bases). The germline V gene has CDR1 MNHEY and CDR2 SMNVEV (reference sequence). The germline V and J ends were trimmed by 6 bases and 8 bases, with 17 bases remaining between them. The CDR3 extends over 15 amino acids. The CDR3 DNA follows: TGTGCCAGCAGCCCAAGGGGCTCTTGGGATTCACCCCTCCACTTT. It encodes CASSPRGSWDSPLHF.

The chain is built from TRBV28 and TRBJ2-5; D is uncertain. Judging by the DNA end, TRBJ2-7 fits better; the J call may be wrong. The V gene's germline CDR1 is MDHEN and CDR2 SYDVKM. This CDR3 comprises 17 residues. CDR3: CASSLNQLRGISYEQYF. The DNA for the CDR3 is TGTGCCAGCAGTTTAAATCAACTACGCGGAATCTCCTACGAGCAGTACTTC.

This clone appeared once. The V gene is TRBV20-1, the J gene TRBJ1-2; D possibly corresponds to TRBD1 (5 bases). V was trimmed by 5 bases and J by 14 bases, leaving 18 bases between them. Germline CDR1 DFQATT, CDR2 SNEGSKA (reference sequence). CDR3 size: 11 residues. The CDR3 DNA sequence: TGCAGTGCTGGGGGGGGACTAGGGGTGACCTTC. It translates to CSAGGGLGVTF.

The chain's CDR3 is CASSYGQASQETQYF. CDR3 nucleotides: TGTGCCAGCAGTTACGGGCAGGCCTCCCAAGAGACCCAGTACTTC. The rearrangement uses TRBV6-5 and TRBJ2-5; D is undetermined. CDR3 length: 15 amino acids. Germline lookup yields CDR1 MNHEY and CDR2 SVGAGI. Trimming shortened V by 2 bases and J by 1 base, and 11 bases separated the two germline ends.

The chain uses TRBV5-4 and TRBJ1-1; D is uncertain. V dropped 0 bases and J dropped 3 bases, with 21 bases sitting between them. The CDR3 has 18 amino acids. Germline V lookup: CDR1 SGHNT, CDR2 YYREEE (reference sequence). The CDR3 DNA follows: TGTGCCAGCAGCTTGGGGGCGGGATCCAAAATGGGAGACACTGAAGCTTTCTTT. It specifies CASSLGAGSKMGDTEAFF. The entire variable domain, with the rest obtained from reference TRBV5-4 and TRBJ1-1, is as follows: ETGVTQSPTHLIKTRGQQVTLRCSSQSGHNTVSWYQQALGQGPQFIFQYYREEENGRGNFPPRFSGLQFPNYSSELNVNALELDDSALYLCASSLGAGSKMGDTEAFFGQGTRLTVV.

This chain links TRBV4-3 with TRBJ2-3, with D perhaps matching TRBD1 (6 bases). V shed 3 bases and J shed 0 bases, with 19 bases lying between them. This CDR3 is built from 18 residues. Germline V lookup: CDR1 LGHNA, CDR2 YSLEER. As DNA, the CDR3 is TGCGCCAGCAGCCAGGACAGAGGAAGGGCGGTAAGCACAGATACGCAGTATTTT. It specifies CASSQDRGRAVSTDTQYF.

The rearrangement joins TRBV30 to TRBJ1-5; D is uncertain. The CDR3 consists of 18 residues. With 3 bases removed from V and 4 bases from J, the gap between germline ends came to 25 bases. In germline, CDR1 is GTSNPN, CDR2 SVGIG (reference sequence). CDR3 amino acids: CAWRTHGVALGGNQPQHF. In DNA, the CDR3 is TGTGCCTGGAGAACCCATGGGGTTGCCTTGGGAGGAAATCAGCCCCAGCATTTT.

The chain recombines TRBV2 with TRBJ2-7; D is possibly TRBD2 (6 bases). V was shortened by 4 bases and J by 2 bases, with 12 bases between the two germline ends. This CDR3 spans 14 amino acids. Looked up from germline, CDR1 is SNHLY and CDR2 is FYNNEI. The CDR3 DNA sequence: TGTGCCAGCAGTGCGTGGGGACTCCCCTACGAGCAGTACTTC. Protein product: CASSAWGLPYEQYF.

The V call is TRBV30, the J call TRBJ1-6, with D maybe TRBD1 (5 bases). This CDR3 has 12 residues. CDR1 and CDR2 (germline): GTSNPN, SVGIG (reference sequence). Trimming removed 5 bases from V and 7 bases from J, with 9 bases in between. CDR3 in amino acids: CAWDRTNSPLHF. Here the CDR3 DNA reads TGTGCCTGGGACAGAACAAATTCACCCCTCCACTTT.